Presented here are 4 T cell receptor beta chains from one specimen sequenced in a study of OX40 agonist ivuxolimab in advanced cancers. Produced via immunoSEQ multiplex PCR; TCRdb's table is partial and in-frame only. The table lists more than 55,000 clones, 85% to 90% of them singletons. The specimen was CD4+ or CD8+ T cells sorted from blood, collected in a trial of the OX40 agonist ivuxolimab. The receptor source for this set is an adult with an advanced solid tumor such as melanoma, head and neck, liver or kidney cancer.

This clone was detected only a few times. This rearrangement joins TRBV11-1 to TRBJ2-3; a weak D match, TRBD1 (5 bases). The germline V and J ends were trimmed by 0 bases and 1 base, with 8 bases remaining between them. The CDR3 extends over 15 amino acids. CDR1 and CDR2 from the germline V gene are SGHAT and FQDESV (reference sequence). The CDR3 DNA follows: TGTGCCAGCAGCTTAGCCAGGGCCGGCACAGATACGCAGTATTTT. It codes for CASSLARAGTDTQYF.

This chain connects TRBV5-4 to TRBJ2-3; a possible D gene is TRBD2 (6 bases). V lost 4 bases and J 0 bases, leaving 12 bases between the germline ends. This CDR3 comprises 15 residues. CDR1 and CDR2 from the germline V gene are SGHNT and YYREEE (reference sequence). The DNA for the CDR3 is TGTGCCAGCAGCCCAAAGGGGAGGAGCACAGATACGCAGTATTTT. Translating gives CASSPKGRSTDTQYF.

The chain uses TRBV6-5 and TRBJ1-1; 8 bases map to TRBD1. V lost 10 bases and J lost 4; bases outside the gene matches: 14. Germline CDR1 MNHEY, CDR2 SVGAGI. This CDR3 has 15 residues. CDR3 protein: CATTIPRGRFTEAFF. CDR3 sequence (DNA): TGTGCCACCACGATACCCAGGGGGCGCTTCACTGAAGCTTTCTTT.

The chain links TRBV20-1 to TRBJ2-7; no reliable D call. Per germline, CDR1 DFQATT and CDR2 SNEGSKA (reference sequence). CDR3 length: 11 amino acids. V was cut by 1 base and J by 3 bases, with 4 bases left in between. CDR3 sequence reads: CSARAGYEQYF. The CDR3 DNA reads as TGCAGTGCTAGAGCGGGCTACGAGCAGTACTTC.